The clone carrying this T cell receptor (beta chain) was picked up a small number of times. The record originates from a study of blood T cells in healthy people across ages. Study in general: T cells yielded about one barcoded beta molecule per two cells through template switching.

Combining a sample-barcoded 5' primer with a J-beta primer mix, a second PCR ran for about 6 to 11 cycles. TCRdb analysed the 5' RACE reads with MiXCR anew, one entry per CDR3 protein. The table shows roughly 1,500,000 distinct CDR3 sequences, with roughly 30% occurring only once. Material: blood. The receptor was isolated from a woman aged 30 to 39 in good health.

CDR3 region: CASSLLPDESETQYF. DNA for the CDR3: TGTGCCAGCAGTTTATTACCAGACGAGTCGGAGACCCAGTACTTC. The chain has TRBV27 and TRBJ2-5; no firm D call. Germline-derived CDR1 and CDR2 are MNHEY and SMNVEV (reference sequence). The CDR3 is 15 residues long. Between the trimmed V and J ends, which lost 1 base and 5 bases, there was a span of 14 bases.